What follows is one T cell receptor (beta chain) and its context. These data come from a study of blood T cells in healthy people across ages. Total RNA amounts of at least 5 micrograms were extracted per sample. A second PCR of 7 to 11 cycles used a sample-barcoded 5' primer and a J-beta primer mix. TCRdb processed the 5' RACE reads anew with MiXCR; each CDR3 protein has one entry. The sample records 1.5 million to 2 million distinct CDR3 sequences, roughly 32% being singletons. Per the germline V gene, CDR1 is SGHRS and CDR2 is YFSETQ. The CDR3 covers 15 residues. V shed 3 bases and J 4 bases; nucleotides not matched to a gene: 6.

The chain carries TRBV5-1 and TRBJ2-1; 8 bases are shared with TRBD2. Sample: blood. The TCR originated in a woman aged 25 to 45 in good health. This chain's CDR3 is CASSSLAAGYNEQFF. The DNA for the CDR3 is TGCGCCAGCAGCTCACTAGCGGCTGGATACAATGAGCAGTTCTTC.